This T cell receptor (beta chain) appears in the sequencing data of a study of metastatic and nonmetastatic thyroid tumors. Overall study: Samples came from malignant and benign thyroid patients, and repertoires were compared across blood and tumor or nodule tissue. The study's findings and limits: Compared with benign nodules, malignant thyroid tumors were reported to have significantly higher TCR beta diversity in both blood and tumor.

The CDR3 runs 18 residues. Germline CDR1 reads MGHDK; CDR2 reads SYGVNS. Deletions cut 1 base from V and 1 base from J, with 16 bases between. Original processing methods: A distant-metastasis classifier for papillary thyroid cancer was built using CDR3 differences across clinicopathological groups. TCRdb reanalyzed the PCR reads with MiXCR. The V and J calls, along with clone size, are taken from TCRdb and not from the paper's own processing. Here the sample spans about 40,000 clones, approximately 10% being singletons. This clone occurred many times. Its antigen is still unknown. Thyroid surgery was performed in patients who had received no treatment beforehand.

Input material: blood. The chain uses TRBV25-1 and TRBJ1-4; TRBD1 is a possible D gene (5 bases). The receptor was derived from a female donor with papillary thyroid cancer or a benign thyroid nodule (not recorded which). Some clones in this sample may be carry-over from other donors' samples. The chain's CDR3 is CASSELEARALTNEKLFF. The CDR3 DNA follows: TGTGCCAGCAGTGAATTAGAGGCCAGGGCCTTAACTAATGAAAAACTGTTTTTT.